The present entry profiles one T cell receptor (beta chain) with its context. The antigen is undetermined. CDR3 size: 15 residues. V shed 1 base and J shed 7 bases, with 18 bases lying between them. Germline V gene sequence: CDR1 SGHRS, CDR2 YFSETQ. The sample originates from a study of cytomegalovirus exposure and HLA in healthy donors. Findings and caveats of the study: Reported results showed that the classifier diagnosed cytomegalovirus status with high specificity and sensitivity. TCR sequences were mostly rare, though some public TCRs occurred in many donors. According to a subsequent analysis, TCR clusters identified in the first cohort showed a tendency to co-occur across the roughly 120 validation repertoires.

Donors were drawn from the approximately 130-subject validation cohort, separate from the approximately 680-subject first cohort. The method was immunoSEQ multiplex PCR; TCRdb's version includes in-frame clones alone and lacks a portion of them. Altogether some 250,000 clones are present, around 91% being singletons, with the ten largest covering under 0.45%. The material sequenced was PBMCs. The genes are TRBV5-1 and TRBJ2-7; a weak D match, TRBD1 (6 bases). This clonotype was obtained from a woman between 18 and 30 years old in good health and CMV-seronegative. CDR3 sequence reads: CASSLNQGPFKEQYF. CDR3 bases: TGCGCCAGCAGCTTGAATCAGGGGCCGTTTAAGGAGCAGTACTTC.